These T cell receptor beta chains were read from a single sample in a study of human T cells and chemical hapten exposure. TCRdb passed the RACE reads through MiXCR, listing each CDR3 protein once. This table has about 85,000 distinct CDR3 sequences, more than 9% appearing once. The sequences come from whole blood, collected in connection with sensitization to the hapten diphenylcyclopropenone (DPC). These receptors came from a man aged 18 to 35 with alopecia areata. Some clones in this sample may be carry-over from other donors' samples. CDR3s include the opening cysteine and the closing phenylalanine or tryptophan. D genes are given only for firm matches. The size entry is marked missing in some rows and otherwise reads once, few, many or a size class.

.	TRBV11-3	.	TRBJ2-7	CASSLTRGESDEQYF	TGTGCCAGCAGCTTAACTAGAGGGGAATCTGACGAGCAGTACTTC
.	TRBV7-9	.	TRBJ1-3	CASSLDGTTGNTIYF	TGTGCCAGCAGCTTAGACGGGACAACTGGAAACACCATATATTTT
TRBD1	TRBV5-1	.	TRBJ2-5	CASSWQTGTETQYF	TGCGCCAGCAGCTGGCAGACAGGGACGGAGACCCAGTACTTC
.	TRBV4-1	many	TRBJ1-4	CASSQVALNNEKLFF	TGCGCCAGCAGCCAAGTGGCACTCAATAATGAAAAACTGTTTTTT
TRBD2	TRBV20-1	.	TRBJ2-3	CSARAGTSGITDTQYF	TGCAGTGCTAGGGCCGGGACTAGCGGGATCACAGATACGCAGTATTTT
TRBD2	TRBV5-4	few	TRBJ2-3	CASSLEGGGETSTDTQYF	TGTGCCAGCAGCTTGGAGGGCGGGGGGGAAACTAGCACAGATACGCAGTATTTT
TRBD2	TRBV12-3/TRBV12-4	.	TRBJ2-3	CASRPQLAGGPGDTQYF	TGTGCCAGCCGACCCCAACTAGCGGGGGGGCCTGGGGATACGCAGTATTTT
.	TRBV29-1	.	TRBJ2-7	CSVRVHTGGPYEQYF	TGCAGCGTCCGGGTTCATACCGGCGGACCTTACGAGCAGTACTTC
.	TRBV27	many	TRBJ1-1	CASADWNTEAFF	TGTGCCAGCGCGGACTGGAACACTGAAGCTTTCTTT
.	TRBV18	many	TRBJ2-6	CASSPRTFNSGANVLTF	TGTGCCAGCTCACCACGGACGTTTAACTCTGGGGCCAACGTCCTGACTTTC
.	TRBV20-1	few	TRBJ1-1	CSARDKRWNTEAFF	TGCAGTGCTAGAGATAAACGGTGGAACACTGAAGCTTTCTTT
.	TRBV18	.	TRBJ1-1	CASSPLPGPNTEAFF	TGTGCCAGCTCACCACTTCCGGGGCCCAACACTGAAGCTTTCTTT